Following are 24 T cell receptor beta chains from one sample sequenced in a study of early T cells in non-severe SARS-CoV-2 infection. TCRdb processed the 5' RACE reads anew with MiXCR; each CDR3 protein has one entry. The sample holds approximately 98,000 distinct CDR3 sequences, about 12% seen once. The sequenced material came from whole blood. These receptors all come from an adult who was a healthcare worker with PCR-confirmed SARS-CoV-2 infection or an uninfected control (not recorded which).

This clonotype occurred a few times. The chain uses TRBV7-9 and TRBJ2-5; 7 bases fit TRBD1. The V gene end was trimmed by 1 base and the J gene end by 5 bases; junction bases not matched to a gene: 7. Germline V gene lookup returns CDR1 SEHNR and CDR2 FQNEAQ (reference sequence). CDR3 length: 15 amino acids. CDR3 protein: CASSLEGTALETQYF. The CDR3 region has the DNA TGTGCCAGCAGCTTAGAGGGGACAGCTCTCGAGACCCAGTACTTC.

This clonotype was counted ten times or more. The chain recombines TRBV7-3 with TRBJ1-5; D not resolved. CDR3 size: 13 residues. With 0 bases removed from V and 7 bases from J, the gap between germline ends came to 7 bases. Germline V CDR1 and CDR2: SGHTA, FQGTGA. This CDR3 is CASSLTGEQPQHF. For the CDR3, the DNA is TGTGCCAGCAGCTTAACAGGAGAACAGCCCCAGCATTTT.

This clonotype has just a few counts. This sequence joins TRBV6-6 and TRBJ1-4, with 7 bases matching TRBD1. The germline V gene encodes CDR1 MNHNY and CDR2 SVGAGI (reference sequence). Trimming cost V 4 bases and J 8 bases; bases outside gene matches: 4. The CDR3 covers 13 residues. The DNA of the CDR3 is TGTGCCAGCAGTTTGGACAGGCCGGAAAAACTGTTTTTT. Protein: CASSLDRPEKLFF.

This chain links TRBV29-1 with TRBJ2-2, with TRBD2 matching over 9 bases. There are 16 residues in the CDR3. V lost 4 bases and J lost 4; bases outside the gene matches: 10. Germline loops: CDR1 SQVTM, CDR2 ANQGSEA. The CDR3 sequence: CSVVAGGPGTTGELFF. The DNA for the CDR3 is TGCAGCGTTGTTGCGGGAGGGCCTGGTACCACCGGGGAGCTGTTTTTT.

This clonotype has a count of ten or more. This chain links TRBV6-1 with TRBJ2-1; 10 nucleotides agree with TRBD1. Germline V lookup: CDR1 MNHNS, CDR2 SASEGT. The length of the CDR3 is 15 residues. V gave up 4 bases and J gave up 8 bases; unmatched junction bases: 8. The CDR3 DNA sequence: TGTGCCAGCAGTGCTCCCGGGACAGGGGTAGATGAGCAGTTCTTC. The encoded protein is CASSAPGTGVDEQFF.

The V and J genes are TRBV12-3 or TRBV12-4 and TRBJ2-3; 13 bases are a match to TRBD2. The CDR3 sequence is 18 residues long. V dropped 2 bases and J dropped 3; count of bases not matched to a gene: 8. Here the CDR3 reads CASSLSTGGLAGTDTQYF. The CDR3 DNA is TGTGCCAGCAGTTTATCGACTGGGGGACTAGCGGGAACAGATACGCAGTATTTT.

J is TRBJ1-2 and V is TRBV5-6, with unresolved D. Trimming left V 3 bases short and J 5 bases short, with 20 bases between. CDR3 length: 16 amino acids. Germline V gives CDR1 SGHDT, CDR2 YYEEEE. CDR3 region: CASSSGRDMWYYGYTF. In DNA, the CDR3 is TGTGCCAGCAGCTCCGGACGGGATATGTGGTATTATGGCTACACCTTC.

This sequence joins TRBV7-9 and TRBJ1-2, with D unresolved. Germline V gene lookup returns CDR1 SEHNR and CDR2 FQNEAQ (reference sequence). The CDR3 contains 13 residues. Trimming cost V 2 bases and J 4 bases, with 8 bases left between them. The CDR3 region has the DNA TGTGCCAGCAGCTTAACGTCCCCCTATGGCTACACCTTC. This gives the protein CASSLTSPYGYTF.

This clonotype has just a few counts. The CDR3 nucleotides read TGTGCCAGCAGCCCTGCGGGAAGCTTCTCTGGGGCCAACGTCCTGACTTTC. Protein product: CASSPAGSFSGANVLTF. The chain recombines TRBV3-1 with TRBJ2-6; possible D gene TRBD2, 6 bases. Germline V lookup: CDR1 LGHDT, CDR2 YNNKEL (reference sequence). Deletions cut 4 bases from V and 0 bases from J, with 13 bases between. CDR3 length equals 17 residues. Filled out from reference TRBV3-1 and TRBJ2-6, the complete variable domain reads DTAVSQTPKYLVTQMGNDKSIKCEQNLGHDTMYWYKQDSKKFLKIMFSYNNKELIINETVPNRFSPKSPDKAHLNLHINSLELGDSAVYFCASSPAGSFSGANVLTFGAGSRLTVL.

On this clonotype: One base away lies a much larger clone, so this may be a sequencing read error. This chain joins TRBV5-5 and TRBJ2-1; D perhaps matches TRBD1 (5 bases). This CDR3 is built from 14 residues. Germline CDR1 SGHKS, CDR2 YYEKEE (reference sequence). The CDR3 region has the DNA TGTGCCAGCAGCCTATACCATCAGGGTAATGTGCAGTTCTTC. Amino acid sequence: CASSLYHQGNVQFF.

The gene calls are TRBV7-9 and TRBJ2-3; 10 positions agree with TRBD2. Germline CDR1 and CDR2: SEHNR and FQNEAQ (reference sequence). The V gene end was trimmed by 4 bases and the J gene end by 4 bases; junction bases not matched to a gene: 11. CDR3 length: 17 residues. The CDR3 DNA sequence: TGTGCCAGCAGCTCGGGACTAGCGCCAAGGTCGGCAGATACGCAGTATTTT. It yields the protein CASSSGLAPRSADTQYF. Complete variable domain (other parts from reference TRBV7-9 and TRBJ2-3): DTGVSQNPRHKITKRGQNVTFRCDPISEHNRLYWYRQTLGQGPEFLTYFQNEAQLEKSRLLSDRFSAERPKGSFSTLEIQRTEQGDSAMYLCASSSGLAPRSADTQYFGPGTRLTVL.

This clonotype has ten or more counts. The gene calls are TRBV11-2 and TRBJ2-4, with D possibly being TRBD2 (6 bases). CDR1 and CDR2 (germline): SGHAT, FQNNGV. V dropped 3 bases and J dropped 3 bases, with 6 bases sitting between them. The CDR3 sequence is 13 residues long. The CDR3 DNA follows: TGTGCCAGCAGCTTCGGGGGCAAAAACATTCAGTACTTC. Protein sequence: CASSFGGKNIQYF.

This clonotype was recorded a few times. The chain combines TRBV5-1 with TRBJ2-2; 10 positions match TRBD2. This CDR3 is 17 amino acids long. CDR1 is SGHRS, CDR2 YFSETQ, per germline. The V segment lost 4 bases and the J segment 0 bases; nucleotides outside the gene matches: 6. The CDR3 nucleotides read TGCGCCAGCAGCGCGGCTAGCGGGGGTTCGAACACCGGGGAGCTGTTTTTT. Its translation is CASSAASGGSNTGELFF.

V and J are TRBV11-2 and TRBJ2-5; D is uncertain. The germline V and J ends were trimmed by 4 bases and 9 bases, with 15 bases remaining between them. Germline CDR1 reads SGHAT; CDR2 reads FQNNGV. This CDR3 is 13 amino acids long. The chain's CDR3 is CASSSIWGYAQYF. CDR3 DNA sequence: TGTGCCAGCAGCTCGATCTGGGGATATGCCCAGTACTTC.

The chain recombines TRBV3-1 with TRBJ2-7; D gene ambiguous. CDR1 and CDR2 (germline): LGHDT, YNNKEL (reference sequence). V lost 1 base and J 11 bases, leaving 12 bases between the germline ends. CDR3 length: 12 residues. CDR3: CASSQVVTQKYF. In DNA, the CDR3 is TGTGCCAGCAGCCAAGTCGTGACTCAAAAGTACTTC.

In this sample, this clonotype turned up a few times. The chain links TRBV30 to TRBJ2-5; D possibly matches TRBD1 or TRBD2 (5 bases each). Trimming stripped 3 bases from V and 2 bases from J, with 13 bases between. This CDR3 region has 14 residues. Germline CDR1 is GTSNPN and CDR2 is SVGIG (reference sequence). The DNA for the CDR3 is TGTGCCTGGAGGGCAGGGACCTTACAAGAGACCCAGTACTTC. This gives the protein CAWRAGTLQETQYF.

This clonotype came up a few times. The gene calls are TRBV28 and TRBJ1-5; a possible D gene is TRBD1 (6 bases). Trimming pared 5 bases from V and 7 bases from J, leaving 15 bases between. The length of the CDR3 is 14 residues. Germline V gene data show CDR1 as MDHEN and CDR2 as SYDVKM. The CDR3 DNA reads TGTGCCAGCAGTCCGACAGGCCTCAGGCAGCCCCAGCATTTT. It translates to CASSPTGLRQPQHF.

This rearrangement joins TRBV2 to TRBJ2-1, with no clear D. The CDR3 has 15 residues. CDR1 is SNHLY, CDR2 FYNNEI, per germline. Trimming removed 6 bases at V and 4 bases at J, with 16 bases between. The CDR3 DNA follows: TGTGCCAGCAGCCCTGGATTAGGGATATACAATGAGCAGTTCTTC. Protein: CASSPGLGIYNEQFF.

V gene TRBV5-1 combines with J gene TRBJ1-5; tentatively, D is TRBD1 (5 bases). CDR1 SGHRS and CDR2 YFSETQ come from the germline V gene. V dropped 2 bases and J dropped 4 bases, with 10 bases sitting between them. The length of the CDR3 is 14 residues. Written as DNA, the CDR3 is TGCGCCAGCAGCTTTAGGGGAATTAATCAGCCCCAGCATTTT. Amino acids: CASSFRGINQPQHF.

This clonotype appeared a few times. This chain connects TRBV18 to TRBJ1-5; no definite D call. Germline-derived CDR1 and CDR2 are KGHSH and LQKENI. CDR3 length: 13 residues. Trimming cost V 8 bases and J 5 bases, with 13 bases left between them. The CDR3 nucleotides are TGTGCCAGCACATCAAACCGGTATCAGCCCCAGCATTTT. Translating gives CASTSNRYQPQHF.

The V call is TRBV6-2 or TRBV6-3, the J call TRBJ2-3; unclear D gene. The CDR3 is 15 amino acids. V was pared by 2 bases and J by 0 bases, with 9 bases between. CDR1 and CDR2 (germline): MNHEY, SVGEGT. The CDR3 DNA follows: TGTGCCAGCAGTTACGCGGCTCGGAGCACAGATACGCAGTATTTT. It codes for CASSYAARSTDTQYF.

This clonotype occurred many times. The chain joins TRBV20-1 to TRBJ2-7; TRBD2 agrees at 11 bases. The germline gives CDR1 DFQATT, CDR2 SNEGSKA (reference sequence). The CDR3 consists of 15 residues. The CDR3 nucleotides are TGCAGCGTCCCACTAGCGGGGGCCCCCTCCTACGAGCAGTACTTC. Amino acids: CSVPLAGAPSYEQYF.

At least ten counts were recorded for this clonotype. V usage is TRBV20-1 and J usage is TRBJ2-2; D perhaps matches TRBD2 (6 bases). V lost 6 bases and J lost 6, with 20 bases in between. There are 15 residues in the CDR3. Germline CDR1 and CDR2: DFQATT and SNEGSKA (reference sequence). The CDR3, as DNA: TGCAGTGCGACCTTCGGGGAGCGGGCCCCCGGGGAGCTGTTTTTT. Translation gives CSATFGERAPGELFF.

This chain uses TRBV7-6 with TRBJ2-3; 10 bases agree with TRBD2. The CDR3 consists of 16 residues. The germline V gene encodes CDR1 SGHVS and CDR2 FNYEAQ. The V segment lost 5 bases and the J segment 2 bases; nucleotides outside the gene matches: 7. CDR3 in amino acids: CASSQIAGGLTDTQYF. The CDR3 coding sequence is TGTGCCAGCAGCCAAATAGCGGGAGGACTCACAGATACGCAGTATTTT.